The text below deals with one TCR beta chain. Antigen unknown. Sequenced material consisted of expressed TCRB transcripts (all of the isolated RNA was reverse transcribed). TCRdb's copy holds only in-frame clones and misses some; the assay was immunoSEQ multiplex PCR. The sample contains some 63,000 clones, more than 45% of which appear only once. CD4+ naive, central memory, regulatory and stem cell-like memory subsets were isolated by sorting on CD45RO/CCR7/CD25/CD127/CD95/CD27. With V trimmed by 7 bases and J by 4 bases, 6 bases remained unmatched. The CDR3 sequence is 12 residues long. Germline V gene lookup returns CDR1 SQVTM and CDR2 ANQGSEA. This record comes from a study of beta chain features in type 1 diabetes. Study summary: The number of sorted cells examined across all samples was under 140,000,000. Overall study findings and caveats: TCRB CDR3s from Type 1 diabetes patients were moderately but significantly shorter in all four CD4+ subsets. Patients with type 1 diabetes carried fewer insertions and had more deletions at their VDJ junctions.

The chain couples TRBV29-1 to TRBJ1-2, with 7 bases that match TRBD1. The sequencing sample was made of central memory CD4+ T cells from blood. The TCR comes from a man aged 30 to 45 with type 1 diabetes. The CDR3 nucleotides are TGCAGCGGCAGACAGGGTAGCTATGGCTACACCTTC. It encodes CSGRQGSYGYTF.